This T cell receptor (beta chain) was captured by sequencing in a study of beta chain features in type 1 diabetes. TCRB transcripts that were expressed got sequenced, as all of the isolated RNA had been reverse transcribed. Only in-frame clones appear in the TCRdb table, and some are missing; sequencing was by immunoSEQ multiplex PCR. The sample consists of around 160,000 clones, roughly 50% of them appearing once. Germline V lookup: CDR1 MDHEN, CDR2 SYDVKM. V lost 6 bases, J lost 8 bases, and 12 bases stayed unmatched. This CDR3 comprises 15 residues. Cell sorting via CD45RO/CCR7/CD25/CD127/CD95/CD27 was performed to obtain CD4+ naive, central memory, regulatory and stem cell-like memory cells.

Sequenced input: Tregs from blood. This TCR derives from a man between 18 and 29 years old in good health. The chain links TRBV28 to TRBJ1-4, with TRBD1 matching over 7 bases. Here the CDR3 reads CASSPSDRVGEKLFF. The CDR3 region has the DNA TGTGCCAGCAGCCCCTCCGACAGGGTGGGGGAAAAACTGTTTTTT. The variable domain in full, with the rest retrieved from reference TRBV28 and TRBJ1-4, is DVKVTQSSRYLVKRTGEKVFLECVQDMDHENMFWYRQDPGLGLRLIYFSYDVKMKEKGDIPEGYSVSREKKERFSLILESASTNQTSMYLCASSPSDRVGEKLFFGSGTQLSVL.